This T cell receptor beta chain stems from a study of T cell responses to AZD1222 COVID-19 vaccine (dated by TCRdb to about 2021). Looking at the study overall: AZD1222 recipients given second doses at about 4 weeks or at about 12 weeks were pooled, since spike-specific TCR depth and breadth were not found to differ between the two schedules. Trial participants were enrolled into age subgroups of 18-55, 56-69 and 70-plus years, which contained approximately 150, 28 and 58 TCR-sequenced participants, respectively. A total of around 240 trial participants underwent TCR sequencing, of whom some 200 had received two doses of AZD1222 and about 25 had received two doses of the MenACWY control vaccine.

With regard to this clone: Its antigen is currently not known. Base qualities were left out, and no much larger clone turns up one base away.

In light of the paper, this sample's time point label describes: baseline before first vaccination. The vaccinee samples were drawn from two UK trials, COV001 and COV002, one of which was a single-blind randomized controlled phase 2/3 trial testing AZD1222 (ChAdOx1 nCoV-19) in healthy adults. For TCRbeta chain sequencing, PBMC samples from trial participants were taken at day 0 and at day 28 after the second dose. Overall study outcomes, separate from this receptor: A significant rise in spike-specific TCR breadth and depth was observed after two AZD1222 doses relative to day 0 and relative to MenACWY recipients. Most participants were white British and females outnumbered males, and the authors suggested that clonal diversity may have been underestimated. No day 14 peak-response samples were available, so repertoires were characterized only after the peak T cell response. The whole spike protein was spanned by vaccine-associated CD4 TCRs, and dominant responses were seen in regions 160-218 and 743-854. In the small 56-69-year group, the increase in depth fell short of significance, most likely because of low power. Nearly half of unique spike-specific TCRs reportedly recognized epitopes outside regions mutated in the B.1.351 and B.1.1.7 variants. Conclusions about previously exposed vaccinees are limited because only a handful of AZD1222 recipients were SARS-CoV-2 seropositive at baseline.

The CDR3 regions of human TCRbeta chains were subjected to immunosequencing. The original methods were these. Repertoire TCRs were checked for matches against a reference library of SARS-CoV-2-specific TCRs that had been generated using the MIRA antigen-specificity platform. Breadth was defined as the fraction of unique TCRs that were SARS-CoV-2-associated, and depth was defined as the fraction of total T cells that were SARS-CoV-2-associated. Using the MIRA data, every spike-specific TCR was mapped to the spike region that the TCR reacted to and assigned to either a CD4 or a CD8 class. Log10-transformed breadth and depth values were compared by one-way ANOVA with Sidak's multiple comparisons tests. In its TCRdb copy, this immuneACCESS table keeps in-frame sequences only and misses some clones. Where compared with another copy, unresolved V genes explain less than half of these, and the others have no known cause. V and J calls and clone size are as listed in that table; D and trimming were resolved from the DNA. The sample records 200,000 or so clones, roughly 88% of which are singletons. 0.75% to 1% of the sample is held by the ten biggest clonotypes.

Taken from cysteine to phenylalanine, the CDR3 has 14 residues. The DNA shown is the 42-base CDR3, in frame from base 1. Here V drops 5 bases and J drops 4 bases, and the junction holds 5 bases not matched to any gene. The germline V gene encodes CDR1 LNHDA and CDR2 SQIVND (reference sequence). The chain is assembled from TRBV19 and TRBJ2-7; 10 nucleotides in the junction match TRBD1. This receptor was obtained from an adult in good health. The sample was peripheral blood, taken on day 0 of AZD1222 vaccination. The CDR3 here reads CASSSGTGEYEQYF. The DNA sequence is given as TGTGCCAGTAGTTCCGGGACAGGGGAGTACGAGCAGTACTTC.